The 5 T cell receptor beta chains listed next were all sequenced from one sample in a study of a mutant IDH1 vaccine in newly diagnosed glioma. Time point noted: week 35, safety follow-up. One vaccine dose held 300 ug of mutant IDH1 20-mer peptide and came with topical imiquimod. Their cognate antigens are unknown. Sequencing used immunoSEQ multiplex PCR; TCRdb keeps in-frame clones, though not all of them. The sample yields about 45,000 clones, approximately 92% seen once. The specimen comprised PBMCs, sampled from a glioma patient whose treatment included an IDH1 peptide vaccine. Receptors originate from a man over 45 with glioma.

For the CDR3, the DNA is TGTGCCAGCAGCGTAGATCTGTGGTCGTATGGCTACACCTTC. It yields the protein CASSVDLWSYGYTF. J is TRBJ1-2 and V is TRBV9; D not certain. This CDR3 comprises 14 residues. The V and J ends lost 0 bases and 5 bases respectively, with 11 bases between them. Germline V gene sequence: CDR1 SGDLS, CDR2 YYNGEE.

V and J are TRBV13 and TRBJ2-7; 10 nucleotides align to TRBD1. Germline CDR1 reads PRHDT; CDR2 reads FYEKMQ (reference sequence). The CDR3 is 15 amino acids. The junction had 8 bases not matched to a gene; V was cut back by 5 bases and J by 4 bases. The CDR3 DNA follows: TGTGCCAGCAGCCCCACAGGGACAGGGGTTTACGAGCAGTACTTC. This encodes CASSPTGTGVYEQYF.

This chain connects TRBV11-3 to TRBJ1-1; D gene unclear. The germline V gene has CDR1 SGHNT and CDR2 YENEEA. V shed 5 bases and J shed 0 bases, with 7 bases lying between them. The CDR3 totals 13 residues. The CDR3 nucleotides are TGTGCCAGCAGCCTTGGCCTGAACACTGAAGCTTTCTTT. It specifies CASSLGLNTEAFF.

This chain joins TRBV4-1 and TRBJ2-7; the match to TRBD1 covers 9 bases. Looked up from germline, CDR1 is MGHRA and CDR2 is YSYEKL. V shed 4 bases and J 1 base; nucleotides not matched to a gene: 8. This CDR3 has 16 residues. CDR3: CASSPSGTGISYEQYF. CDR3 bases: TGCGCCAGCAGCCCCTCCGGGACAGGGATTTCCTACGAGCAGTACTTC.

The chain is built from TRBV30 and TRBJ1-1; a possible D gene is TRBD1 (6 bases). CDR1 and CDR2 from the germline V gene are GTSNPN and SVGIG (reference sequence). V lost 1 base and J 2 bases, leaving 8 bases between the germline ends. The CDR3 is 13 amino acids. CDR3 in DNA: TGTGCCTGGAGTGAGGGGGGAAACACTGAAGCTTTCTTT. This gives the protein CAWSEGGNTEAFF. Full variable domain (missing parts from reference TRBV30 and TRBJ1-1): SQTIHQWPATLVQPVGSPLSLECTVEGTSNPNLYWYRQAAGRGLQLLFYSVGIGQISSEVPQNLSASRPQDRQFILSSKKLLLSDSGFYLCAWSEGGNTEAFFGQGTRLTVV.